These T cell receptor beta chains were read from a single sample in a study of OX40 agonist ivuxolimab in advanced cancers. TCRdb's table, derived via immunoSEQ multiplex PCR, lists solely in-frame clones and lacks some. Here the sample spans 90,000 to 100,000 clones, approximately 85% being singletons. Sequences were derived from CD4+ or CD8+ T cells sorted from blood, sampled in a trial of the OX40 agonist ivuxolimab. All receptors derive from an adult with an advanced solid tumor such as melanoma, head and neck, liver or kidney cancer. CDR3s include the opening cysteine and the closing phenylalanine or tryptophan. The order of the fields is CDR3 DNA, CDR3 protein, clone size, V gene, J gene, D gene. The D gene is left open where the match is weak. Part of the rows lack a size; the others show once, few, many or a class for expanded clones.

TGTGCCAGCAGCTTGGGGGGACAGGGTTCCTACAATGAGCAGTTCTTC,CASSLGGQGSYNEQFF,NA,TRBV7-3,TRBJ2-1,TRBD1
TGTGCCAGCAGCCCCGGGACAGGGTCCTACGAGCAGTACTTC,CASSPGTGSYEQYF,NA,TRBV7-2,TRBJ2-7,TRBD1
TGCGCCAGCAGCGGGCGCGGGACCCAGGGTGAAAAACTGTTTTTT,CASSGRGTQGEKLFF,NA,TRBV4-1,TRBJ1-4,NA
TGTGCCAGCAGCCAAGGCTTAGGGACAGGGGGCGCTCGGTGGGATGAGCAGTTCTTC,CASSQGLGTGGARWDEQFF,NA,TRBV14,TRBJ2-1,TRBD1
TGTGCCAGTAGTGGGGCTCACGGAGGGTGGTACGAGCAGTACTTC,CASSGAHGGWYEQYF,NA,TRBV19,TRBJ2-7,NA
TGTGCCTGCTCGAGACTAGCGGGAGATGTCGATGAGCAGTTCTTC,CACSRLAGDVDEQFF,once,TRBV30,TRBJ2-1,TRBD2
TGTGCCAGCAGCTCAGGAACGGAGCGGCCGCAGTATTTT,CASSSGTERPQYF,NA,TRBV7-3,TRBJ2-3,NA
TGTGCCAGCAGCTTCCGGGGACAGAACACTGAAGCTTTCTTT,CASSFRGQNTEAFF,NA,TRBV11-1,TRBJ1-1,NA
TGTGCCAGCGGAGAAGCGGGAGCAAGCGACGAGCAGTACTTC,CASGEAGASDEQYF,NA,TRBV2,TRBJ2-7,TRBD2
TGCGCCAGCAGCGTTGGGACACTCAACACTGAAGCTTTCTTT,CASSVGTLNTEAFF,NA,TRBV5-1,TRBJ1-1,NA
TGTGCCAGTTCGCTAGCGGGTGGCACAGATACGCAGTATTTT,CASSLAGGTDTQYF,NA,TRBV6-1,TRBJ2-3,TRBD2
TGTGCCAGCAGCTCCGGGACTAACCCGCCGAGGGGGGCCAACGTCCTGACTTTC,CASSSGTNPPRGANVLTF,NA,TRBV7-9,TRBJ2-6,TRBD2
TGTGCCAGCAGCTTAGTAGCGGGAGGGCCGTCAGATACGCAGTATTTT,CASSLVAGGPSDTQYF,NA,TRBV11-2,TRBJ2-3,TRBD2
TGTGCCAGCAGCTTAGAGGGTCTAGCGGGAGGTTACGAGCAGTACTTC,CASSLEGLAGGYEQYF,NA,TRBV13,TRBJ2-7,TRBD2
TGTGCCAGCAGCGTAGGGTCAGCGGGAGTGGCAGATACGCAGTATTTT,CASSVGSAGVADTQYF,NA,TRBV9,TRBJ2-3,TRBD2
TGCGCCAGCAGCACCACAGGGCCCACCGGGGAGCTGTTTTTT,CASSTTGPTGELFF,NA,TRBV5-1,TRBJ2-2,NA
TGTGCCAGCAGTTCTATCTACCGGGGATCCTACGAGCAGTACTTC,CASSSIYRGSYEQYF,NA,TRBV27,TRBJ2-7,NA
TGTGCCAGCAGAGGACCAGTTAGGGATGAGCAGTTCTTC,CASRGPVRDEQFF,NA,TRBV11-2,TRBJ2-1,NA
TGTGCCAGCAGCACCGGGGGCACGGGCACTGAAGCTTTCTTT,CASSTGGTGTEAFF,NA,TRBV7-3,TRBJ1-1,NA
TGTGCCAGCAGTAACCAACAGGGGGCGTCCTACGAGCAGTACTTC,CASSNQQGASYEQYF,NA,TRBV28,TRBJ2-7,TRBD1
TGTGCCAGCAGAAGGACAGGCTTTAATTCACCCCTCCACTTT,CASRRTGFNSPLHF,NA,TRBV7-2,TRBJ1-6,TRBD1
TGTGCCAGCAGCTTTGGGGGGGGCACCTACAATGAGCAGTTCTTC,CASSFGGGTYNEQFF,few,TRBV7-9,TRBJ2-1,NA
TGTGCCAGCAGCTTAGATGCCGAGGATGAAAAACTGTTTTTT,CASSLDAEDEKLFF,NA,TRBV11-2,TRBJ1-4,NA
TGTGCCAGCAGTGAATGGGGGAGACTTGAGGGCAATGAGCAGTTCTTC,CASSEWGRLEGNEQFF,NA,TRBV2,TRBJ2-1,NA
TGTGCCAGCAGTTTAGGCCCGGAAAAGCATGAAAAACTGTTTTTT,CASSLGPEKHEKLFF,NA,TRBV28,TRBJ1-4,NA
TGTGCCAGTAGTCCTAAGGTTTATCCGATCTATGGCTACACCTTC,CASSPKVYPIYGYTF,NA,TRBV19,TRBJ1-2,NA
TGTGCCAGTAGTATAGGAGGGGGGGAGCTGTTTTTT,CASSIGGGELFF,few,TRBV19,TRBJ2-2,NA
TGTGCCTGGAGTGAAGGGACAGGGGACTATGGCTACACCTTC,CAWSEGTGDYGYTF,NA,TRBV30,TRBJ1-2,TRBD1
TGTGCCAGCAGCTTGGCCGGGTCAGTGGCTCCTTGGGAGCAGTACTTC,CASSLAGSVAPWEQYF,NA,TRBV5-6,TRBJ2-7,NA
TGTGCCAGCAGCGTAGATGGTAGCGGGAGAACAGATACGCAGTATTTT,CASSVDGSGRTDTQYF,NA,TRBV9,TRBJ2-3,TRBD2
TGTGCCAGCAGTTCCCTCCGGGGTATCCAAACCTACGAGCAGTACTTC,CASSSLRGIQTYEQYF,NA,TRBV27,TRBJ2-7,NA
TGTGCCAGCAGCCAAGAAGACTGGACAGGGGGCCACGAGCAGTACTTC,CASSQEDWTGGHEQYF,NA,TRBV4-2,TRBJ2-7,TRBD1
TGTGCCAGCAGCTCCCCCCCGGGGGCTGGCTATGGCTACACCTTC,CASSSPPGAGYGYTF,NA,TRBV11-2,TRBJ1-2,NA